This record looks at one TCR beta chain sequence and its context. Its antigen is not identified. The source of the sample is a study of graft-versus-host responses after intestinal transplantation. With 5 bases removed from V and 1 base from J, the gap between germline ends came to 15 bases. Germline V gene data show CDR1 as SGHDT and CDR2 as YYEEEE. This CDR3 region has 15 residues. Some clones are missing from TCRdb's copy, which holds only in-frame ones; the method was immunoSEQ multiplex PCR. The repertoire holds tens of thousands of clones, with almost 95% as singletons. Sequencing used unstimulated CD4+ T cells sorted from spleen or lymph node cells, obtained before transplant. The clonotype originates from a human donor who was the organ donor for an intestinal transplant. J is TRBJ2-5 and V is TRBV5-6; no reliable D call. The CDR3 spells CASSRYHIPQETQYF. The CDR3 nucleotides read TGTGCCAGCAGTCGTTATCACATTCCCCAAGAGACCCAGTACTTC.